This T cell receptor beta chain was identified in a study of identifying expanded T cells in peripheral blood. The study, taken as a whole, reports: Variance in clone template counts between approximately 2-week samples significantly increased with total template count across all healthy donors.

Profiled with immunoSEQ multiplex PCR; TCRdb holds only in-frame clones, not every one. Of under 70,000 clones detected, 80% to 90% appear once; the ten largest clones hold roughly 5%. On this clone: Its antigen remains unidentified.

The ends lost 5 bases at V and 4 bases at J; junction bases unmatched: 7. This CDR3 spans 15 amino acids. CDR1 is MDHEN and CDR2 is SYDVKM in the germline V gene. The sequencing sample was made of blood. The V gene is TRBV28, the J gene TRBJ2-5; 10 nucleotides match TRBD2. The origin of this receptor is a person aged 18 to 70 in good health. CDR3 nucleotide sequence: TGTGCCAGCAGTGTTAGCGGGGGGATTCGAGAGACCCAGTACTTC. Translating it yields CASSVSGGIRETQYF.